Listed here are 17 T cell receptor beta chains from one sample, sequenced in a study of blood T cell repertoires in COVID-19. The protocol was immunoSEQ multiplex PCR, while the TCRdb copy is restricted to in-frame clones and leaves out a portion. The table lists about 290,000 clones, under 90% of them singletons. Sequencing was performed on PBMCs or T cells enriched from blood (not recorded which). The receptors here all came from a woman aged 40 to 49 who had recovered from COVID-19.

This chain joins TRBV5-1 and TRBJ2-5; weak D call: TRBD1 (6 bases). Germline V gene data show CDR1 as SGHRS and CDR2 as YFSETQ. Trimming stripped 4 bases from V and 5 bases from J, with 12 bases between. This CDR3 comprises 13 residues. The CDR3 region is CASSTPQGETQYF. The CDR3 DNA sequence: TGCGCCAGCAGCACCCCTCAGGGGGAGACCCAGTACTTC.

A word on this clone: At one end the junction does not follow the germline gene, possibly because of a read error. This chain joins TRBV7-7 and TRBJ2-2; 8 nucleotides align to TRBD2. The CDR3 length is 16 residues. Germline lookup yields CDR1 SSHAT and CDR2 FNYEAQ (reference sequence). CDR3 loop: CASSLALSGGTGELFF. Here the CDR3 DNA reads TGTGCTAGCAGCTTAGCGCTCAGCGGGGGAACCGGGGAGCTGTTTTTT.

This chain uses TRBV6-6 with TRBJ1-5; tentative D call: TRBD1 (5 bases). The germline gives CDR1 MNHNY, CDR2 SVGAGI (reference sequence). V was trimmed by 6 bases and J by 0 bases, leaving 15 bases between them. The CDR3 is 16 amino acids. This CDR3 is CASSNHRSISNQPQHF. CDR3 DNA sequence: TGTGCCAGCAGCAACCACAGGTCGATTAGCAATCAGCCCCAGCATTTT.

CDR3 residues: CASSPVAGSYEQYF. The DNA of the CDR3 is TGCGCCAGCAGCCCCGTAGCGGGATCCTACGAGCAGTACTTC. The chain recombines TRBV5-1 with TRBJ2-7, with TRBD2 matching over 8 bases. The CDR3 totals 14 residues. Germline CDR1 reads SGHRS; CDR2 reads YFSETQ. V lost 4 bases and J lost 1; bases outside the gene matches: 4.

The CDR3 sequence: CASSLLPPAGGIDEQFF. In nucleotides, the CDR3 is TGCGCCAGCAGCTTACTCCCCCCTGCAGGGGGTATCGATGAGCAGTTCTTC. The rearrangement links TRBV5-1 to TRBJ2-1; 7 positions match TRBD1. CDR3 length: 17 residues. V lost 2 bases, J lost 8 bases, and 16 bases stayed unmatched. CDR1 is SGHRS, CDR2 YFSETQ, per germline.

The rearrangement joins TRBV5-1 to TRBJ2-5; D is possibly TRBD2 (6 bases). Trimming left V 3 bases short and J 7 bases short, with 10 bases between. The CDR3 is 12 amino acids. The V gene's germline CDR1 is SGHRS and CDR2 YFSETQ. The CDR3 here is CASSSEAGTQYF. The CDR3 coding sequence is TGCGCCAGCAGCTCCGAAGCGGGGACCCAGTACTTC.

The chain recombines TRBV27 with TRBJ1-4, with D tentatively TRBD1 (6 bases). The CDR3 extends over 16 amino acids. The germline V gene has CDR1 MNHEY and CDR2 SMNVEV (reference sequence). V lost 3 bases and J lost 10, with 21 bases in between. CDR3: CASSLGDRGGIRKLFF. CDR3 DNA: TGTGCCAGCAGTTTGGGTGATAGGGGGGGGATTCGAAAACTGTTTTTT.

The CDR3 nucleotides read TGCGCCAGCAGCCCTGGGACAGGGGGCTTTGGCTACACCTTC. Its protein is CASSPGTGGFGYTF. The chain is built from TRBV5-1 and TRBJ1-2; 12 bases map to TRBD1. The germline V gene encodes CDR1 SGHRS and CDR2 YFSETQ. The CDR3 loop spans 14 amino acids. Germline trimming cut 4 bases from V and 7 bases from J; bases unmatched to any gene: 5.

The chain has TRBV5-1 and TRBJ1-5; D uncertain. The germline gives CDR1 SGHRS, CDR2 YFSETQ. Trimming removed 4 bases at V and 5 bases at J, with 10 bases between. This CDR3 spans 13 amino acids. Here the CDR3 reads CASSVFTDQPQHF. The DNA of the CDR3 is TGCGCCAGCAGCGTGTTTACGGATCAGCCCCAGCATTTT.

The CDR3 is CASSPTGGSEAFF. CDR3 coding DNA: TGTGCCAGTAGTCCGACAGGGGGCTCTGAAGCTTTCTTT. V usage is TRBV19 and J usage is TRBJ1-1; the match to TRBD1 covers 10 bases. The CDR3 extends over 13 amino acids. J lost 6 bases, V lost 5 bases, and 3 bases had no gene match. CDR1 LNHDA and CDR2 SQIVND come from the germline V gene (reference sequence).

CDR3 sequence reads: CAWSRAGDWGSGGYTF. CDR3 coding DNA: TGTGCCTGGAGTCGGGCGGGGGACTGGGGATCGGGAGGCTACACCTTC. V gene TRBV30 combines with J gene TRBJ1-2; possibly TRBD1 for D (5 bases). Trimming pared 2 bases from V and 8 bases from J, leaving 24 bases between. Germline V gene lookup returns CDR1 GTSNPN and CDR2 SVGIG (reference sequence). This CDR3 contains 16 residues.

The sample holds one count of this clone. V is TRBV18 and J is TRBJ1-1; D possibly corresponds to TRBD1 (6 bases). The ends were cut back, 2 bases at V and 3 bases at J, with 19 bases in the middle. The CDR3 has 17 amino acids. The germline V gene has CDR1 KGHSH and CDR2 LQKENI. CDR3 sequence: CASSPARIRGEDTEAFF. In DNA form, the CDR3 reads TGTGCCAGCTCACCAGCGCGAATCAGGGGCGAGGACACTGAAGCTTTCTTT.

V and J are TRBV12-1 and TRBJ1-6; the DNA was not used to check the table's D call, TRBD1. TRBV12-1 is deemed a pseudogene. The CDR3 extends over 16 amino acids. The CDR3 is CASSFGDRDYNSPLHF. The CDR3 DNA follows: TGTGCCAGCAGCTTTGGTGACAGGGACTATAATTCACCCCTCCACTTT.

The chain recombines TRBV5-1 with TRBJ2-3, with a tentative D call TRBD1 (5 bases). V was shortened by 2 bases and J by 4 bases, with 17 bases between the two germline ends. Germline V CDR1 and CDR2: SGHRS, YFSETQ. This CDR3 contains 16 residues. CDR3 residues: CASSLVPGFIADTQYF. DNA for the CDR3: TGCGCCAGCAGCTTAGTCCCAGGGTTCATTGCAGATACGCAGTATTTT.

The chain has TRBV4-1 and TRBJ2-7; perhaps TRBD1 as D (6 bases). Per germline, CDR1 MGHRA and CDR2 YSYEKL. The CDR3 is 14 residues long. V lost 0 bases to trimming and J lost 2 bases, with 8 bases between them. The CDR3: CASSQDTGTYEQYF. The CDR3 coding sequence is TGCGCCAGCAGCCAAGACACAGGGACCTACGAGCAGTACTTC.

This clone was seen just once. This chain links TRBV5-8 with TRBJ2-5, with 11 bases matching TRBD1. This CDR3 spans 16 amino acids. Germline V gene sequence: CDR1 SGHTS, CDR2 YDEGEE. V lost 4 bases and J lost 1; bases outside the gene matches: 6. CDR3 sequence reads: CASSRGTGGSQETQYF. For the CDR3, the DNA is TGTGCCAGCAGCAGAGGGACAGGGGGTTCCCAAGAGACCCAGTACTTC.

On this clone itself: The junction departs from germline at one end; a sequencing error may be responsible. The gene calls are TRBV5-1 and TRBJ1-5; D possibly corresponds to TRBD1 (6 bases). There are 15 residues in the CDR3. The germline gives CDR1 SGHRS, CDR2 YFSETQ. CDR3 nucleotides: TGCGCCAGCTGCTTGGGGGCGGGGGGCGTTCAGCCCCAGCATTTT. Residues: CASCLGAGGVQPQHF.